This is a list of T cell receptor beta chains from one sample in a study of human T cells and chemical hapten exposure. TCRdb recomputed calls from the RACE reads with MiXCR, one row per CDR3 protein. The repertoire includes approximately 85,000 distinct CDR3 sequences, roughly 10% of them detected once, and 2% to 2.5% sits in the top ten. The material was whole blood, obtained in connection with sensitization to the hapten diphenylcyclopropenone (DPC). These receptors came from a woman aged 25 to 39 with alopecia areata. Some clones in this sample may be carry-over from other donors' samples. The CDR3 runs from the conserved cysteine through the conserved F or W. Each record gives: J gene, clone size, V gene, D gene, CDR3 protein, CDR3 DNA. D genes are given only for firm matches. Clone size is shown for a subset of rows, as once, few, many or a class of expanded clone.

j_gene: TRBJ1-5
abundance: many
v_gene: TRBV20-1
d_gene: TRBD1
CDR3aa: CSARDIGTGGQPQHF
CDR3nt: TGCAGTGCTAGAGATATCGGGACAGGGGGTCAGCCCCAGCATTTT

j_gene: TRBJ2-1
abundance: .
v_gene: TRBV23-1
d_gene: .
CDR3aa: CASSPARRLYEQFF
CDR3nt: TGCGCCAGCAGCCCGGCGAGACGACTCTATGAGCAGTTCTTC

j_gene: TRBJ1-2
abundance: many
v_gene: TRBV24-1
d_gene: .
CDR3aa: CATSDAPGQAISGYTF
CDR3nt: TGTGCCACCAGTGATGCCCCGGGACAAGCAATTAGTGGCTACACCTTC

j_gene: TRBJ1-4
abundance: few
v_gene: TRBV20-1
d_gene: TRBD1
CDR3aa: CSAKGQGALANEKLFF
CDR3nt: TGCAGTGCCAAGGGACAGGGAGCCCTGGCTAATGAAAAACTGTTTTTT

j_gene: TRBJ2-3
abundance: many
v_gene: TRBV11-2
d_gene: .
CDR3aa: CASSSSFTDTQYF
CDR3nt: TGTGCCAGCAGCTCCTCATTCACAGATACGCAGTATTTT

j_gene: TRBJ2-1
abundance: many
v_gene: TRBV7-2
d_gene: .
CDR3aa: CASSRGRINEQFF
CDR3nt: TGTGCCAGCAGCCGTGGACGGATCAATGAGCAGTTCTTC

j_gene: TRBJ1-2
abundance: few
v_gene: TRBV29-1
d_gene: .
CDR3aa: CSVYIDGYTF
CDR3nt: TGCAGCGTTTACATCGACGGCTACACCTTC

j_gene: TRBJ1-1
abundance: many
v_gene: TRBV12-3/TRBV12-4
d_gene: .
CDR3aa: CASRINTEAFF
CDR3nt: TGTGCCAGCAGAATCAACACTGAAGCTTTCTTT

j_gene: TRBJ2-1
abundance: few
v_gene: TRBV11-2
d_gene: .
CDR3aa: CASSLRASLDYNEQFF
CDR3nt: TGTGCCAGCAGCTTAAGGGCTAGTCTCGACTACAATGAGCAGTTCTTC

j_gene: TRBJ1-2
abundance: many
v_gene: TRBV29-1
d_gene: TRBD1
CDR3aa: CSTQGDYGYTF
CDR3nt: TGCAGCACCCAGGGGGACTATGGCTACACCTTC

j_gene: TRBJ2-7
abundance: many
v_gene: TRBV3-1
d_gene: .
CDR3aa: CASSQQGTSPGEQYF
CDR3nt: TGTGCCAGCAGCCAGCAGGGTACTTCTCCGGGCGAGCAGTACTTC

j_gene: TRBJ2-1
abundance: many
v_gene: TRBV24-1
d_gene: TRBD1
CDR3aa: CATSEPDRGRPNEQFF
CDR3nt: TGTGCCACCAGTGAACCTGACAGGGGGCGCCCCAATGAGCAGTTCTTC

j_gene: TRBJ2-1
abundance: few
v_gene: TRBV20-1
d_gene: TRBD2
CDR3aa: CSAREASGTNEQFF
CDR3nt: TGCAGTGCTAGAGAGGCTAGCGGTACCAATGAGCAGTTCTTC

j_gene: TRBJ2-2
abundance: .
v_gene: TRBV29-1
d_gene: TRBD2
CDR3aa: CSVAKGLASNTGELFF
CDR3nt: TGCAGCGTCGCCAAGGGACTAGCGAGCAACACCGGGGAGCTGTTTTTT

j_gene: TRBJ2-3
abundance: many
v_gene: TRBV7-2
d_gene: .
CDR3aa: CASSLKMTDTQYF
CDR3nt: TGTGCCAGCAGCTTAAAAATGACAGATACGCAGTATTTT

j_gene: TRBJ1-1
abundance: many
v_gene: TRBV20-1
d_gene: TRBD1
CDR3aa: CSAPGGGTEAFF
CDR3nt: TGCAGTGCCCCAGGGGGAGGAACTGAAGCTTTCTTT

j_gene: TRBJ2-3
abundance: many
v_gene: TRBV6-6
d_gene: .
CDR3aa: CASSTSDTQYF
CDR3nt: TGTGCCAGCAGCACTAGTGATACGCAGTATTTT

j_gene: TRBJ2-7
abundance: many
v_gene: TRBV29-1
d_gene: .
CDR3aa: CSVEVRTPRGEQYF
CDR3nt: TGCAGCGTTGAGGTCCGGACCCCGAGGGGCGAGCAGTACTTC

j_gene: TRBJ2-7
abundance: .
v_gene: TRBV6-2/TRBV6-3
d_gene: .
CDR3aa: CASSGTPSSYEQYF
CDR3nt: TGTGCCAGCAGTGGTACGCCGAGCTCCTACGAGCAGTACTTC

j_gene: TRBJ1-5
abundance: many
v_gene: TRBV7-8
d_gene: .
CDR3aa: CASSLAGTNQPQHF
CDR3nt: TGTGCCAGCAGCTTGGCGGGGACGAATCAGCCCCAGCATTTT

j_gene: TRBJ2-5
abundance: .
v_gene: TRBV6-1
d_gene: TRBD1
CDR3aa: CASSGGTGKLKTQYF
CDR3nt: TGTGCCAGCAGTGGGGGGACAGGAAAGTTAAAGACCCAGTACTTC

j_gene: TRBJ2-2
abundance: .
v_gene: TRBV5-1
d_gene: .
CDR3aa: CASSPGRHANTGELFF
CDR3nt: TGCGCCAGCAGCCCGGGACGCCACGCGAACACCGGGGAGCTGTTTTTT

j_gene: TRBJ1-2
abundance: many
v_gene: TRBV19
d_gene: .
CDR3aa: CASSRQSYYGYTF
CDR3nt: TGTGCCAGTAGTCGACAGTCCTACTATGGCTACACCTTC

j_gene: TRBJ1-1
abundance: .
v_gene: TRBV7-9
d_gene: .
CDR3aa: CASSPEVEAFF
CDR3nt: TGTGCCAGCAGCCCCGAGGTCGAAGCTTTCTTT

j_gene: TRBJ2-3
abundance: few
v_gene: TRBV5-8
d_gene: .
CDR3aa: CASRMSSTDTQYF
CDR3nt: TGTGCCAGCCGTATGTCTAGCACAGATACGCAGTATTTT

j_gene: TRBJ2-3
abundance: .
v_gene: TRBV20-1
d_gene: .
CDR3aa: CSARGGAAPSDTQYF
CDR3nt: TGCAGTGCTAGGGGGGGAGCGGCTCCCTCAGATACGCAGTATTTT

j_gene: TRBJ2-7
abundance: many
v_gene: TRBV20-1
d_gene: TRBD2
CDR3aa: CSASGLITSGSYEQYF
CDR3nt: TGCAGTGCTAGTGGTCTAATTACTAGCGGAAGTTACGAGCAGTACTTC

j_gene: TRBJ2-1
abundance: many
v_gene: TRBV29-1
d_gene: .
CDR3aa: CSVEVQGGNEQFF
CDR3nt: TGCAGCGTTGAAGTACAGGGAGGGAATGAGCAGTTCTTC

j_gene: TRBJ2-5
abundance: few
v_gene: TRBV15
d_gene: TRBD2
CDR3aa: CATSSPLAGVKTQYF
CDR3nt: TGTGCCACCAGCAGTCCCCTAGCGGGGGTAAAGACCCAGTACTTC

j_gene: TRBJ2-3
abundance: many
v_gene: TRBV23-1
d_gene: TRBD2
CDR3aa: CASSQWKGGRARSTDTQYF
CDR3nt: TGCGCCAGCAGTCAATGGAAGGGCGGGAGGGCCCGCAGCACAGATACGCAGTATTTT

j_gene: TRBJ1-1
abundance: .
v_gene: TRBV28
d_gene: .
CDR3aa: CASSLPGPLGEAFF
CDR3nt: TGTGCCAGCAGTTTACCCGGGCCCCTGGGCGAAGCTTTCTTT

j_gene: TRBJ1-1
abundance: many
v_gene: TRBV20-1
d_gene: .
CDR3aa: CSARGANTEAFF
CDR3nt: TGCAGTGCTAGGGGTGCGAACACTGAAGCTTTCTTT

j_gene: TRBJ2-7
abundance: .
v_gene: TRBV28
d_gene: .
CDR3aa: CASSKQIYEQYF
CDR3nt: TGTGCCAGCAGTAAGCAGATCTACGAGCAGTACTTC

j_gene: TRBJ1-2
abundance: .
v_gene: TRBV5-1
d_gene: .
CDR3aa: CASSLGPGREANYGYTF
CDR3nt: TGCGCCAGCAGCTTGGGCCCAGGCCGAGAAGCTAACTATGGCTACACCTTC

j_gene: TRBJ2-1
abundance: few
v_gene: TRBV7-3
d_gene: .
CDR3aa: CASSSLQGILVEQFF
CDR3nt: TGTGCCAGCAGCTCACTTCAGGGGATCTTAGTTGAGCAGTTCTTC

j_gene: TRBJ2-7
abundance: many
v_gene: TRBV30
d_gene: .
CDR3aa: CAWSEYRTYEQYF
CDR3nt: TGTGCCTGGAGTGAGTACAGAACCTACGAGCAGTACTTC

j_gene: TRBJ2-2
abundance: many
v_gene: TRBV19
d_gene: .
CDR3aa: CASSIQQAGELFF
CDR3nt: TGTGCCAGTAGTATTCAGCAAGCCGGGGAGCTGTTTTTT

j_gene: TRBJ2-6
abundance: few
v_gene: TRBV28
d_gene: TRBD1
CDR3aa: CASVPGQGTPGANVLTF
CDR3nt: TGTGCCAGCGTACCGGGACAGGGGACTCCTGGGGCCAACGTCCTGACTTTC

j_gene: TRBJ2-1
abundance: many
v_gene: TRBV5-1
d_gene: .
CDR3aa: CASSFAPGDVKFGQFF
CDR3nt: TGCGCCAGCAGCTTCGCTCCGGGAGACGTGAAGTTTGGGCAGTTCTTC

j_gene: TRBJ2-7
abundance: few
v_gene: TRBV20-1
d_gene: TRBD1
CDR3aa: CSAPDPGQPYEQYF
CDR3nt: TGCAGTGCCCCCGACCCGGGACAGCCTTACGAGCAGTACTTC

j_gene: TRBJ2-1
abundance: many
v_gene: TRBV10-3
d_gene: .
CDR3aa: CAISVKGENEQFF
CDR3nt: TGTGCCATCAGTGTGAAGGGAGAGAATGAGCAGTTCTTC

j_gene: TRBJ1-2
abundance: many
v_gene: TRBV2
d_gene: .
CDR3aa: CASSEAGEGGYTF
CDR3nt: TGTGCCAGCAGTGAGGCAGGGGAGGGTGGCTACACCTTC

j_gene: TRBJ1-2
abundance: many
v_gene: TRBV28
d_gene: TRBD1
CDR3aa: CASSPLDRGYGYTF
CDR3nt: TGTGCCAGCAGTCCCTTGGACAGGGGCTATGGCTACACCTTC

j_gene: TRBJ2-7
abundance: many
v_gene: TRBV27
d_gene: .
CDR3aa: CASSLYLGRVYEQYF
CDR3nt: TGTGCCAGCAGTTTATACTTGGGCAGGGTCTACGAGCAGTACTTC

j_gene: TRBJ2-7
abundance: many
v_gene: TRBV7-6
d_gene: TRBD2
CDR3aa: CASSPGLAGDLTTYEQYF
CDR3nt: TGTGCCAGCAGCCCGGGACTAGCGGGAGACCTAACCACCTACGAGCAGTACTTC

j_gene: TRBJ2-3
abundance: many
v_gene: TRBV6-1
d_gene: TRBD2
CDR3aa: CASRELAGAGADTQYF
CDR3nt: TGTGCCAGCAGGGAACTAGCGGGAGCGGGGGCAGATACGCAGTATTTT

j_gene: TRBJ2-3
abundance: many
v_gene: TRBV19
d_gene: .
CDR3aa: CASSNQEGDTQYF
CDR3nt: TGTGCCAGTAGTAACCAAGAGGGGGATACGCAGTATTTT

j_gene: TRBJ2-3
abundance: few
v_gene: TRBV2
d_gene: .
CDR3aa: CASSEERQVSDTQYF
CDR3nt: TGTGCCAGCAGTGAAGAGCGGCAGGTATCAGATACGCAGTATTTT

j_gene: TRBJ1-2
abundance: few
v_gene: TRBV3-1
d_gene: .
CDR3aa: CASSQAPTGGGYTF
CDR3nt: TGTGCCAGCAGCCAAGCTCCGACAGGAGGGGGCTACACCTTC

j_gene: TRBJ2-1
abundance: many
v_gene: TRBV7-3
d_gene: .
CDR3aa: CASSRIPGLNEQFF
CDR3nt: TGTGCCAGCAGCCGTATCCCAGGGCTTAATGAGCAGTTCTTC

j_gene: TRBJ2-7
abundance: many
v_gene: TRBV11-2
d_gene: TRBD2
CDR3aa: CASSPGLAFTYEQYF
CDR3nt: TGTGCCAGCAGCCCGGGACTAGCTTTTACCTACGAGCAGTACTTC

j_gene: TRBJ2-3
abundance: .
v_gene: TRBV20-1
d_gene: .
CDR3aa: CSASPTGRGTDTQYF
CDR3nt: TGCAGTGCTTCCCCTACGGGACGAGGGACAGATACGCAGTATTTT

j_gene: TRBJ2-1
abundance: few
v_gene: TRBV7-2
d_gene: .
CDR3aa: CASSSLPGQGGEQFF
CDR3nt: TGTGCCAGCAGCTCGCTACCTGGGCAGGGTGGTGAGCAGTTCTTC

j_gene: TRBJ1-1
abundance: few
v_gene: TRBV20-1
d_gene: .
CDR3aa: CSARDPFRGSAEAFF
CDR3nt: TGCAGTGCTAGAGACCCCTTTCGAGGGTCCGCTGAAGCTTTCTTT

j_gene: TRBJ2-1
abundance: .
v_gene: TRBV7-2
d_gene: TRBD2
CDR3aa: CASSLRLAGGYNEQFF
CDR3nt: TGTGCCAGCAGCTTAAGACTAGCGGGGGGCTACAATGAGCAGTTCTTC

j_gene: TRBJ2-5
abundance: few
v_gene: TRBV10-3
d_gene: TRBD1
CDR3aa: CAIGTGEETQYF
CDR3nt: TGTGCCATCGGGACAGGGGAAGAGACCCAGTACTTC